A selection of T cell receptor beta chains follows, all from one sample in a study of OX40 agonist ivuxolimab in advanced cancers. Sequenced by immunoSEQ multiplex PCR; TCRdb stores in-frame clones only, minus some. The data contain about 16,000 clones, approximately 84% of them singletons. The sequencing used CD4+ or CD8+ T cells sorted from blood, collected in a trial of the OX40 agonist ivuxolimab. These receptors all stem from an adult with an advanced solid tumor such as melanoma, head and neck, liver or kidney cancer. Each CDR3 is given with its conserved first and last residue. The order of the fields is clone size, J gene, D gene, V gene, CDR3 length, CDR3 DNA, CDR3 protein. D genes are given only for firm matches. The listing skips clone size in some rows; elsewhere it reads once, few, many or a size class.

few	TRBJ2-1	NA	TRBV7-9	13	TGTGCCAGCAGCTTAGAGTTATTTAATGAGCAGTTCTTC	CASSLELFNEQFF
once	TRBJ1-2	NA	TRBV21-1	13	TGTGCCAGCAGCAAAGTGGGCGGTGATGGCTACACCTTC	CASSKVGGDGYTF
NA	TRBJ2-5	TRBD1	TRBV6-5	15	TGTGCCAGCAGTTACCAAGACAGGGTGGGGGAGACCCAGTACTTC	CASSYQDRVGETQYF
NA	TRBJ2-3	TRBD2	TRBV28	14	TGTGCCAGCTGCTGGCGGGGGTCATCAGATACGCAGTATTTT	CASCWRGSSDTQYF
NA	TRBJ2-1	NA	TRBV7-9	13	TGTGCCAGCAGGAGCAGGGCCGACAATGAGCAGTTCTTC	CASRSRADNEQFF
NA	TRBJ2-3	TRBD2	TRBV27	16	TGTGCCAGCAGTTTAGTGGCGGGAGGGAGCACAGATACGCAGTATTTT	CASSLVAGGSTDTQYF
NA	TRBJ2-2	NA	TRBV29-1	12	TGCAGCGTTGTGGAGGGAGGCGGGGAGCTGTTTTTT	CSVVEGGGELFF
NA	TRBJ1-1	TRBD1	TRBV28	17	TGTGCCAGCGGCCAGGACAGGCGAAACCCCATGAACACTGAAGCTTTCTTT	CASGQDRRNPMNTEAFF
NA	TRBJ2-2	NA	TRBV6-5	13	TGTGCCAGCACTGCAGGGCGGTCCGGGGAGCTGTTTTTT	CASTAGRSGELFF
once	TRBJ2-2	NA	TRBV28	12	TGTGCCAGCAGTGTTGGGTCCGGGGAGCTGTTTTTT	CASSVGSGELFF
NA	TRBJ2-7	TRBD2	TRBV28	15	TGTGCCAGCCGCCCTACGATGGCGGGAGGCCTCGAGCAGTACTTC	CASRPTMAGGLEQYF
NA	TRBJ1-1	TRBD1	TRBV4-3	13	TGCGCCAGCAGCCAAAGACAGGGTACTGAAGCTTTCTTT	CASSQRQGTEAFF
NA	TRBJ2-1	NA	TRBV4-3	16	TGCGCCAGCAGCCAAGGGAGGGGTAACCCCTACAATGAGCAGTTCTTC	CASSQGRGNPYNEQFF
NA	TRBJ1-2	TRBD1	TRBV27	15	TGTGCCAGCAGTTTTCGAAGGACAGGGGGCTATGGCTACACCTTC	CASSFRRTGGYGYTF
NA	TRBJ1-5	NA	TRBV9	14	TGTGCCAGCAGCCCCGGGGAGTACAATCAGCCCCAGCATTTT	CASSPGEYNQPQHF
NA	TRBJ2-7	TRBD2	TRBV5-1	14	TGCGCCAGCAGCTTTAGCGGGAGTTCGTACGAGCAGTACTTC	CASSFSGSSYEQYF
NA	TRBJ2-7	NA	TRBV10-3	15	TGTGCCATCAGTGAGCCCTGGGACGGCTCCTACGAGCAGTACTTC	CAISEPWDGSYEQYF
once	TRBJ1-2	NA	TRBV4-3	15	TGCGCCAGCAGCCAAGATCAAGAAGGGTACTATGGCTACACCTTC	CASSQDQEGYYGYTF
NA	TRBJ1-3	NA	TRBV4-3	15	TGCGCCAGCAGCCTATCTAGGACATCCGGAAACACCATATATTTT	CASSLSRTSGNTIYF
NA	TRBJ1-2	TRBD1	TRBV27	13	TGTGCCAGCAGTTCAACAGGGGGCACTGGCTACACCTTC	CASSSTGGTGYTF
NA	TRBJ2-7	NA	TRBV27	13	TGTGCCAGCAGTTTGGGGGGTAGGTACGAGCAGTACTTC	CASSLGGRYEQYF
once	TRBJ2-3	NA	TRBV6-1	12	TGTGAGCTCATCGGTGGGCAGGGCGCCCAGAATTTT	CELIGGQGAQNF
NA	TRBJ1-4	TRBD1	TRBV5-6	17	TGTGCCAGCAGGAAAAGGGGACAGGGGCGTGCTAATGAAAAACTGTTTTTT	CASRKRGQGRANEKLFF